The 19 T cell receptor beta chains below all came from one sample that was sequenced in a study of T-cell reconstitution after alpha-beta-depleted transplantation in children. The TCRbeta library incorporated unique molecular identifiers. Using its own MiXCR run on the PCR reads, TCRdb lists one record per CDR3 protein. The sample has hundreds of thousands of distinct CDR3 sequences; 15% to 20% are singletons. Sequences were derived from PBMCs from the stem cell graft donor, sampled from the stem cell graft. These receptors all stem from a human donor who donated a stem cell graft to a child with acute myeloid leukemia.

There are many counts of this clonotype. V and J are TRBV7-9 and TRBJ2-5; 13 bases fit TRBD2. Trimming cost V 3 bases and J 0 bases; bases outside gene matches: 1. Germline V lookup: CDR1 SEHNR, CDR2 FQNEAQ (reference sequence). The length of the CDR3 is 16 residues. The CDR3 loop reads CASSLGLAGYQETQYF. DNA for the CDR3: TGTGCCAGCAGCTTGGGACTAGCGGGGTACCAAGAGACCCAGTACTTC.

This clonotype appeared a few times. The chain employs TRBV18 and TRBJ1-6; a possible D gene is TRBD1 (5 bases). Germline CDR1 and CDR2: KGHSH and LQKENI. V was cut by 3 bases and J by 8 bases, with 17 bases left in between. This CDR3 spans 16 amino acids. The CDR3: CASSPATGTPYSPLHF. CDR3 DNA: TGTGCCAGCTCACCTGCCACCGGGACTCCCTATTCACCCCTCCACTTT.

This clonotype has just a few counts. CDR3 amino acids: CASRPLDKVLGNEQFF. In DNA, the CDR3 is TGTGCCAGCAGACCACTCGACAAAGTGTTGGGCAATGAGCAGTTCTTC. The chain employs TRBV12-3 or TRBV12-4 and TRBJ2-1; D remains ambiguous. The ends were cut back, 6 bases at V and 6 bases at J, with 21 bases in the middle. This CDR3 contains 16 residues.

This clonotype was seen once. This may be a read error, as it is one base from a much larger clone. This rearrangement joins TRBV29-1 to TRBJ1-1; D remains ambiguous. V was cut by 6 bases and J by 4 bases, with 21 bases left in between. Germline V lookup: CDR1 SQVTM, CDR2 ANQGSEA. The CDR3 runs 15 residues. The CDR3 loop reads CSVEPHLRAGTEAFF. The CDR3, as DNA: TGCAGCGTGGAGCCCCATTTGCGGGCCGGCACTGAAGCTTTCTTT.

This clonotype has only a few counts. The chain recombines TRBV2 with TRBJ2-7, with D perhaps TRBD2 (5 bases). From germline, CDR1 is SNHLY and CDR2 FYNNEI. There are 14 residues in the CDR3. Trimming took 4 bases from V and 2 from J, leaving 12 bases between them. This CDR3 is CASSAGSLTYEQYF. Here the CDR3 DNA reads TGTGCCAGCAGTGCGGGGTCCTTGACCTACGAGCAGTACTTC.

A remark on this clonotype: This may come from a read error, since a much larger clone is one base off. This chain connects TRBV20-1 to TRBJ2-1, with TRBD2 matching over 8 bases. The CDR3 consists of 16 residues. Per the germline V gene, CDR1 is DFQATT and CDR2 is SNEGSKA (reference sequence). DNA of the CDR3: TGCTGTGCGACTAGCGTCCCCCTAGGATCCTACAATGAGCAGTTCTTC. This sequence encodes CCATSVPLGSYNEQFF.

CDR3 loop: CASTRWDGGNSYEQYV. The CDR3 nucleotides are TGTGCCAGCACCCGATGGGACGGGGGTAACTCCTACGAGCAGTACGTC. The V gene is TRBV25-1, the J gene TRBJ2-7, with TRBD2 as a possible D gene (6 bases). The germline V and J ends were trimmed by 7 bases and 0 bases, with 19 bases remaining between them. The length of the CDR3 is 16 residues. CDR1 is MGHDK and CDR2 is SYGVNS in the germline V gene.

This clonotype has a handful of counts. The chain is built from TRBV4-3 and TRBJ1-1; D unclear. Trimming took off 3 bases at V and 0 bases at J, with 8 bases between the two ends. Looked up from germline, CDR1 is LGHNA and CDR2 is YSLEER. CDR3 length equals 14 residues. The CDR3 sequence is CASSQDSMNTEAFF. The CDR3 DNA reads as TGCGCCAGCAGCCAGGACTCAATGAACACTGAAGCTTTCTTT.

At least ten counts were recorded for this clonotype. J is TRBJ1-4 and V is TRBV7-6; tentative D call: TRBD1 (5 bases). Germline CDR1 SGHVS, CDR2 FNYEAQ. V shed 5 bases and J shed 5 bases, with 12 bases lying between them. The CDR3 totals 14 residues. The DNA of the CDR3 is TGTGCCAGCAGCCTCGGGGGGAGGAATGAAAAACTGTTTTTT. This encodes CASSLGGRNEKLFF.

This clonotype turned up a few times. The rearrangement uses TRBV27 and TRBJ2-5; D is possibly TRBD1 (5 bases). CDR1 is MNHEY, CDR2 SMNVEV, per germline (reference sequence). The CDR3 is 16 amino acids. Trimming took off 7 bases at V and 4 bases at J, with 22 bases between the two ends. CDR3 in amino acids: CASTTAAGNPTETQYF. CDR3 sequence (DNA): TGTGCCAGCACAACAGCCGCAGGGAACCCCACAGAGACCCAGTACTTC.

The chain has TRBV11-3 and TRBJ2-5; D ambiguous. Deletions cut 0 bases from V and 2 bases from J, with 7 bases between. This CDR3 spans 14 amino acids. Germline-derived CDR1 and CDR2 are SGHNT and YENEEA. CDR3 sequence: CASSLEREQETQYF. CDR3 coding DNA: TGTGCCAGCAGCTTAGAAAGGGAACAAGAGACCCAGTACTTC.

In this sample, this clonotype turned up a few times. This chain joins TRBV7-9 and TRBJ2-5; perhaps TRBD2 as D (6 bases). The V end was cut by 2 bases, the J end by 5 bases, with 21 bases between. The CDR3 consists of 17 residues. CDR1 is SEHNR and CDR2 is FQNEAQ in the germline V gene (reference sequence). In DNA, the CDR3 is TGTGCCAGCAGCTTAACCACTATGGACGGTGGAGGGGAGACCCAGTACTTC. Its translation: CASSLTTMDGGGETQYF.

This clonotype was seen more than once but under ten times. V and J are TRBV25-1 and TRBJ2-1; 12 positions match TRBD2. The V segment lost 4 bases and the J segment 7 bases; nucleotides outside the gene matches: 5. The CDR3 is made up of 15 amino acids. Germline V gene sequence: CDR1 MGHDK, CDR2 SYGVNS. CDR3 sequence reads: CASSGLAGDKNEQFF. The CDR3 bases are TGTGCCAGCAGTGGACTAGCGGGGGACAAAAATGAGCAGTTCTTC.

At least ten counts were recorded for this clonotype. The chain combines TRBV29-1 with TRBJ1-1; D is possibly TRBD1 (6 bases). Looked up from germline, CDR1 is SQVTM and CDR2 is ANQGSEA. V was cut by 6 bases and J by 2 bases, with 13 bases left in between. The CDR3 extends over 13 amino acids. The CDR3 reads CSVNQGFNTEAFF. Here the CDR3 DNA reads TGCAGCGTCAACCAGGGGTTCAACACTGAAGCTTTCTTT. The whole variable domain, filled in from reference TRBV29-1 and TRBJ1-1, reads SAVISQKPSRDICQRGTSLTIQCQVDSQVTMMFWYRQQPGQSLTLIATANQGSEATYESGFVIDKFPISRPNLTFSTLTVSNMSPEDSSIYLCSVNQGFNTEAFFGQGTRLTVV.

This clonotype has a count of ten or more. The chain employs TRBV6-1 and TRBJ1-1, with D possibly being TRBD1 (6 bases). CDR1 and CDR2 from the germline V gene are MNHNS and SASEGT. This CDR3 contains 14 residues. V lost 6 bases, J lost 3 bases, and 14 bases lay in between. CDR3 bases: TGTGCCAGCAGATTTACAGGGTTGGACACTGAAGCTTTCTTT. Its protein is CASRFTGLDTEAFF.

Only a few counts were recorded for this clonotype. The genes are TRBV7-9 and TRBJ2-2; D unclear. The CDR3 spans 13 residues. Germline lookup yields CDR1 SEHNR and CDR2 FQNEAQ (reference sequence). The V end lost 1 base, the J end lost 4 bases, and 4 bases lay between the germline ends. Here the CDR3 DNA reads TGTGCCAGCAGCTTAGTTTCCACCGGGGAGCTGTTTTTT. Its translation is CASSLVSTGELFF.

In this sample, this clonotype turned up a few times. This chain uses TRBV12-3 or TRBV12-4 with TRBJ2-6; D is perhaps TRBD1 (5 bases). CDR3 size: 14 residues. Between the trimmed V and J ends, which lost 8 bases and 14 bases, there was a span of 22 bases. CDR3: CASAPGSLNPILTF. Written as DNA, the CDR3 is TGTGCCAGCGCGCCAGGGTCCTTAAACCCCATCCTGACTTTC.

The chain employs TRBV30 and TRBJ1-6; possible D gene TRBD1, 6 bases. This CDR3 region has 15 residues. V was shortened by 0 bases and J by 9 bases, with 15 bases between the two germline ends. Germline CDR1 is GTSNPN and CDR2 is SVGIG (reference sequence). CDR3 in amino acids: CAWSVLAVRGSPLHF. DNA of the CDR3: TGTGCCTGGAGTGTACTGGCAGTCAGGGGTTCACCCCTCCACTTT.

The chain joins TRBV6-1 to TRBJ2-5, with D possibly being TRBD1 (8 bases). The CDR3 extends over 16 amino acids. The germline V gene encodes CDR1 MNHNS and CDR2 SASEGT. Trimming stripped 4 bases from V and 2 bases from J, with 17 bases between. Here the CDR3 DNA reads TGTGCCAGCAGTGTCCGACAGGGGAGGGCTCAAGAGACCCAGTACTTC. Amino acid sequence: CASSVRQGRAQETQYF.